This T cell receptor beta chain emerged from a study of CD8 T cells in Susac syndrome. The CDR3 has 15 amino acids. Germline V gene data show CDR1 as PRHDT and CDR2 as FYEKMQ (reference sequence). V was clipped by 1 base and J by 4 bases, with 11 bases between them. Roughly 0.45 to 1 ug RNA was reverse transcribed with random hexamers. Amplification of TCR beta CDR3 by immunoSEQ multiplex PCR spanned 54 Vbeta and 13 Jbeta. TCRdb itself ran the immunoSEQ multiplex PCR reads through MiXCR, one entry per CDR3 protein. Seen here are some 130,000 distinct CDR3 sequences, around 86% observed once, and the top ten hold more than 0.5%. Sequencing targeted TCR beta in blood CD8+ and CD4+ T cells.

This sequence was found in a human donor with multiple sclerosis. Specimen: CD8+ T cells from PBMCs. This chain uses TRBV13 with TRBJ2-1, with D unresolved. CDR3 in DNA: TGTGCCAGCAGCTTAGCTTTGGCGGCATACAATGAGCAGTTCTTC. It translates to CASSLALAAYNEQFF.